Listed here is a single T cell receptor (beta chain). Its antigen is unknown. immunoSEQ v3.0 was run at survey level. A target of roughly 35,000-50,000 T-cell genomes per sample was set for sequencing. Sequenced by immunoSEQ multiplex PCR; TCRdb stores in-frame clones only, minus some. The profile shows around 13,000 clones, 60% to 80% of them singletons. Germline values: CDR1 DFQATT, CDR2 SNEGSKA (reference sequence). The CDR3 runs to 11 residues. Trimming left V 1 base short and J 5 bases short, with 5 bases between. This specimen belongs to a study of long-term antiretroviral therapy in people with HIV. General study points: Information on adherence, resistance and therapy changes was unavailable. Controls had broader CDR3 length ranges than HIV repertoires did.

This TCR was sampled from a woman aged 40 to 55 with HIV. Sequenced here: unsorted PBMCs, sampled 0.5 years before starting antiretroviral therapy. J is TRBJ2-5 and V is TRBV20-1; no reliable D call. The CDR3 spells CSARGMETQYF. The CDR3 DNA reads as TGCAGTGCTAGAGGGATGGAGACCCAGTACTTC.